Shown below are 26 T cell receptor beta chains from a single sample sequenced in a study of ipilimumab plus nivolumab after autologous stem cell transplantation. Repertoires were generated with immunoSEQ multiplex PCR, while TCRdb's copy carries only in-frame clones and drops some. Among 20,000 to 25,000 clones listed, under 75% were seen once. The starting material was PBMCs, obtained in a trial of ipilimumab plus nivolumab as post-transplant consolidation. The receptors shown here come from a male donor with diffuse large B-cell lymphoma.

This clone came up once. The gene calls are TRBV9 and TRBJ2-1, with TRBD2 matching over 10 bases. V lost 3 bases, J lost 5 bases, and 8 bases stayed unmatched. In germline, CDR1 is SGDLS, CDR2 YYNGEE. The length of the CDR3 is 16 residues. For the CDR3, the DNA is TGTGCCAGCAGCGCCCTTGGACTAGCGGCTAACAATGAGCAGTTCTTC. Encoded protein: CASSALGLAANNEQFF. Drawing the rest from reference TRBV9 and TRBJ2-1, the complete variable domain is DSGVTQTPKHLITATGQRVTLRCSPRSGDLSVYWYQQSLDQGLQFLIQYYNGEERAKGNILERFSAQQFPDLHSELNLSSLELGDSALYFCASSALGLAANNEQFFGPGTRLTVL.

The chain employs TRBV5-1 and TRBJ2-1, with no clear D. The germline V and J ends were trimmed by 6 bases and 8 bases, with 18 bases remaining between them. Germline V lookup: CDR1 SGHRS, CDR2 YFSETQ. The CDR3 length is 14 residues. The CDR3 spells CASNDPGGGDEQFF. The DNA for the CDR3 is TGCGCCAGCAACGACCCAGGTGGTGGGGATGAGCAGTTCTTC.

The gene calls are TRBV5-1 and TRBJ2-5; tentatively, D is TRBD1 (5 bases). The CDR3 totals 15 residues. V was clipped by 0 bases and J by 1 base, with 10 bases between them. Germline loops: CDR1 SGHRS, CDR2 YFSETQ. For the CDR3, the DNA is TGCGCCAGCAGCTTGGCTGGACAATCCCAAGAGACCCAGTACTTC. Amino acid sequence: CASSLAGQSQETQYF.

V usage is TRBV19 and J usage is TRBJ1-5; D is unresolved. This CDR3 is built from 15 residues. From germline, CDR1 is LNHDA and CDR2 SQIVND (reference sequence). V was trimmed by 7 bases and J by 3 bases, leaving 16 bases between them. The chain's CDR3 is CASKQSGQVNQPQHF. The CDR3 DNA is TGTGCCAGTAAGCAATCCGGGCAGGTCAATCAGCCCCAGCATTTT.

The CDR3 nucleotides are TGCGCCAGCGCTTCCACGTTAAGCACAGATACGCAGTATTTT. Its protein is CASASTLSTDTQYF. J is TRBJ2-3 and V is TRBV5-1, with D hard to call. Germline V lookup: CDR1 SGHRS, CDR2 YFSETQ. This CDR3 region has 14 residues. V lost 7 bases, J lost 0 bases, and 12 bases lay in between.

This chain links TRBV29-1 with TRBJ2-5; TRBD2 is a possible D gene (6 bases). Trimming left V 2 bases short and J 0 bases short, with 10 bases between. The CDR3 is made up of 14 amino acids. In germline, CDR1 is SQVTM, CDR2 ANQGSEA. In DNA form, the CDR3 reads TGCAGCGTTGAACCGGGAGCAGACCAAGAGACCCAGTACTTC. This translates into CSVEPGADQETQYF.

The sample holds one count of this clone. This CDR3 reads CASSSRRFGYEQYF. CDR3 sequence (DNA): TGTGCCAGCAGCTCACGCCGGTTCGGCTACGAGCAGTACTTC. The V and J genes are TRBV7-2 and TRBJ2-7; D call uncertain. Germline V lookup: CDR1 SGHTA, CDR2 FQGNSA. Between the trimmed V and J ends, which lost 4 bases and 3 bases, there was a span of 13 bases. The CDR3 contains 14 residues.

This chain uses TRBV5-1 with TRBJ2-7, with D uncertain. Germline-derived CDR1 and CDR2 are SGHRS and YFSETQ. The CDR3 totals 14 residues. V lost 4 bases and J 0 bases, leaving 11 bases between the germline ends. The CDR3 DNA reads as TGCGCCAGCAGCCTTGATCCGAGCTCCTACGAGCAGTACTTC. It is translated as CASSLDPSSYEQYF.

The rearrangement links TRBV5-6 to TRBJ1-2; the match to TRBD1 covers 8 bases. The germline V gene encodes CDR1 SGHDT and CDR2 YYEEEE. CDR3 size: 17 residues. The junction had 15 bases not matched to a gene; V was cut back by 0 bases and J by 8 bases. This chain's CDR3 is CASSLEDRASVLYGYTF. The CDR3 bases are TGTGCCAGCAGCTTGGAGGACAGGGCTTCGGTTTTGTACGGCTACACCTTC.

The chain has TRBV5-4 and TRBJ1-1; 7 bases align to TRBD1. This CDR3 spans 16 amino acids. Germline CDR1 reads SGHNT; CDR2 reads YYREEE (reference sequence). Trimming took 4 bases from V and 4 from J; bases not matched to a gene: 13. The CDR3 coding sequence is TGTGCCAGCAGCCCTAGCCAGGGGGATCGGGGCACTGAAGCTTTCTTT. It is translated as CASSPSQGDRGTEAFF.

The J gene is TRBJ2-1, the V gene TRBV30; TRBD2 agrees at 9 bases. CDR3 length: 15 amino acids. Germline V CDR1 and CDR2: GTSNPN, SVGIG (reference sequence). Trimming at V came to 1 base and at J to 5 bases, leaving 6 bases not matched to a gene. CDR3 nucleotides: TGTGCCTGGAGTGGACTAGCGGTTTTTGACAATGAGCAGTTCTTC. It specifies CAWSGLAVFDNEQFF. Full variable domain (outside the CDR3, taken from reference TRBV30 and TRBJ2-1): SQTIHQWPATLVQPVGSPLSLECTVEGTSNPNLYWYRQAAGRGLQLLFYSVGIGQISSEVPQNLSASRPQDRQFILSSKKLLLSDSGFYLCAWSGLAVFDNEQFFGPGTRLTVL.

The rearrangement uses TRBV5-1 and TRBJ2-1; the D is unclear. Trimming removed 2 bases at V and 5 bases at J, with 8 bases between. CDR1 is SGHRS, CDR2 YFSETQ, per germline. The CDR3 extends over 13 amino acids. The CDR3 sequence is CASSFDLNNEQFF. CDR3 DNA sequence: TGCGCCAGCAGCTTCGATTTGAACAATGAGCAGTTCTTC.

The chain carries TRBV28 and TRBJ1-5, with D hard to call. The CDR3 totals 15 residues. Trimming shortened V by 5 bases and J by 4 bases, and 15 bases separated the two germline ends. The germline gives CDR1 MDHEN, CDR2 SYDVKM. The CDR3 region is CASSPTGPINQPQHF. Written as DNA, the CDR3 is TGTGCCAGCAGTCCTACCGGGCCTATAAATCAGCCCCAGCATTTT. Supplemented by reference TRBV28 and TRBJ1-5, the full variable domain reads DVKVTQSSRYLVKRTGEKVFLECVQDMDHENMFWYRQDPGLGLRLIYFSYDVKMKEKGDIPEGYSVSREKKERFSLILESASTNQTSMYLCASSPTGPINQPQHFGDGTRLSIL.

This clone has more than one count but fewer than ten. Other DNA sequences of this sample code for an identical CDR3. The chain has TRBV13 and TRBJ2-2; the match to TRBD2 covers 9 bases. Germline assignment: CDR1 PRHDT and CDR2 FYEKMQ (reference sequence). The CDR3 covers 16 residues. After removal of 5 bases from V and 1 base from J, the junction contained 5 bases not matched to a gene. The CDR3 DNA sequence: TGTGCCAGCAGCCTAGAAGCGGGGGGGAACACCGGGGAGCTGTTTTTT. Its translation: CASSLEAGGNTGELFF.

The chain uses TRBV5-1 and TRBJ2-7; either TRBD1 or TRBD2 may supply D (7 bases each). V lost 4 bases and J lost 7, with 21 bases in between. Germline CDR1 and CDR2: SGHRS and YFSETQ. The CDR3 is 15 residues long. CDR3 in DNA: TGCGCCAGCAGCCTGGGACAGCCGCAGCGGGGTGAGCAGTACTTC. Protein sequence: CASSLGQPQRGEQYF.

This chain links TRBV5-1 with TRBJ1-6; D is possibly TRBD1 (5 bases). The CDR3 runs to 12 residues. Germline V gene lookup returns CDR1 SGHRS and CDR2 YFSETQ. Trimming removed 4 bases from V and 15 bases from J, with 14 bases in between. CDR3 sequence: CASSTDGGVLHF. CDR3 DNA: TGCGCCAGCAGCACCGACGGAGGGGTCCTCCACTTT.

This clone was seen a few times. The gene calls are TRBV2 and TRBJ1-1; D may be TRBD1 (5 bases). The V and J ends lost 3 bases and 3 bases respectively, with 14 bases between them. This CDR3 region has 15 residues. Germline V gene data show CDR1 as SNHLY and CDR2 as FYNNEI. The CDR3 loop reads CASSDLGRGDTEAFF. The CDR3 nucleotides read TGTGCCAGCAGTGACCTAGGGCGGGGCGACACTGAAGCTTTCTTT. Looking up the rest from reference TRBV2 and TRBJ1-1 gives the full variable domain: EPEVTQTPSHQVTQMGQEVILRCVPISNHLYFYWYRQILGQKVEFLVSFYNNEISEKSEIFDDQFSVERPDGSNFTLKIRSTKLEDSAMYFCASSDLGRGDTEAFFGQGTRLTVV.

V usage is TRBV6-1 and J usage is TRBJ1-5, with D tentatively TRBD1 (5 bases). This CDR3 comprises 15 residues. Deletions cut 6 bases from V and 0 bases from J, with 12 bases between. Germline CDR1 MNHNS, CDR2 SASEGT. Here the CDR3 reads CASRARVNSNQPQHF. The CDR3 region has the DNA TGTGCCAGCAGGGCCAGGGTTAATAGCAATCAGCCCCAGCATTTT.

The J gene is TRBJ2-7, the V gene TRBV29-1, with 11 bases matching TRBD1. Germline V gene sequence: CDR1 SQVTM, CDR2 ANQGSEA. The CDR3 is 13 amino acids. J lost 3 bases, V lost 6 bases, and 4 bases had no gene match. CDR3 in amino acids: CSVPGQGDYEQYF. In DNA, the CDR3 is TGCAGCGTCCCGGGACAGGGGGACTACGAGCAGTACTTC.

This clone was recorded only once. J is TRBJ1-3 and V is TRBV9, with a weak D call TRBD1 (5 bases). The CDR3 contains 16 residues. The V gene lost 0 bases and the J gene lost 0 bases, with 10 bases spanning the gap. In germline, CDR1 is SGDLS, CDR2 YYNGEE. The CDR3 protein is CASSVGTGRSGNTIYF. CDR3 coding DNA: TGTGCCAGCAGCGTAGGAACAGGACGCTCTGGAAACACCATATATTTT.

Comments on this clone: Germline is not matched at one junction end, which may reflect a read error. This chain uses TRBV6-1 with TRBJ2-7; TRBD1 matches at 10 bases. The CDR3 is 14 amino acids. Germline values: CDR1 MNHNS, CDR2 SASEGT. CDR3 residues: CASYSGTGVVRTHF. Here the CDR3 DNA reads TGTGCCAGCTACTCCGGGACAGGGGTCGTACGGACTCACTTC.

The chain is built from TRBV4-1 and TRBJ2-5, with 7 nucleotides matching TRBD1. The J segment lost 5 bases and the V segment lost 2 bases, leaving 5 bases of the junction unmatched. CDR3 length equals 14 residues. Germline V gene lookup returns CDR1 MGHRA and CDR2 YSYEKL. The CDR3, as DNA: TGCGCCAGCAGCCAAAAGGACAGGCTGGAGACCCAGTACTTC. This codes for CASSQKDRLETQYF.

The chain combines TRBV29-1 with TRBJ1-3; 9 bases match TRBD1. Unmatched junction bases numbered 2, after V lost 4 bases and J lost 4 bases. CDR3 length equals 13 residues. Looked up from germline, CDR1 is SQVTM and CDR2 is ANQGSEA. CDR3 sequence: CSVGTGVGNTIYF. The DNA of the CDR3 is TGCAGCGTTGGGACAGGGGTAGGAAACACCATATATTTT.

V is TRBV6-6 and J is TRBJ1-1; perhaps TRBD1 as D (6 bases). V was shortened by 7 bases and J by 3 bases, with 12 bases between the two germline ends. There are 13 residues in the CDR3. Germline V gene data show CDR1 as MNHNY and CDR2 as SVGAGI (reference sequence). The CDR3 loop is CASNWGQDTEAFF. Here the CDR3 DNA reads TGTGCCAGCAATTGGGGGCAGGACACTGAAGCTTTCTTT.

This clone was found a few times. This chain links TRBV29-1 with TRBJ1-2, with TRBD1 as a possible D gene (6 bases). This CDR3 contains 14 residues. The germline V gene has CDR1 SQVTM and CDR2 ANQGSEA. V lost 2 bases and J lost 3, with 13 bases in between. CDR3 region: CSVERGRGDYGYTF. CDR3 bases: TGCAGCGTTGAACGGGGTAGGGGGGACTATGGCTACACCTTC. The whole variable domain, remainder taken from reference TRBV29-1 and TRBJ1-2, is SAVISQKPSRDICQRGTSLTIQCQVDSQVTMMFWYRQQPGQSLTLIATANQGSEATYESGFVIDKFPISRPNLTFSTLTVSNMSPEDSSIYLCSVERGRGDYGYTFGSGTRLTVV.

The chain recombines TRBV11-3 with TRBJ1-1, with D maybe TRBD1 (6 bases). The CDR3 runs to 13 residues. Looked up from germline, CDR1 is SGHNT and CDR2 is YENEEA. V lost 6 bases and J 4 bases, leaving 12 bases between the germline ends. This chain's CDR3 is CASSLYRATEAFF. CDR3 bases: TGTGCCAGCAGTTTATACAGGGCCACTGAAGCTTTCTTT.